This TCR beta chain was profiled in a study of T cells in Graves' hyperthyroidism and ophthalmopathy. Whole-study findings and limits: Expanded thyroid clonotypes (above 0.001) were mostly also found in blood.

RNA transcripts gave rise to amplified TCR beta CDR3 regions. RT-PCR in the first round (using the HTBI primer set) targeted the TCR CDR3. TCRdb reanalysed the multiplex PCR reads using MiXCR and keeps one entry per CDR3 protein. The table has some 350,000 distinct CDR3 sequences, about a fifth seen once. J gave up 5 bases and V 6 bases, and 6 bases lay outside the gene matches. The length of the CDR3 is 14 residues. Over 18 months, lack of ophthalmopathy progression marked Graves' hyperthyroidism as stable. Each patient was aged 18 to 65 and had newly diagnosed hyperthyroidism of under 2 months' duration. Each 10 ml fresh peripheral blood draw supplied the PBMCs. This clonotype came up many times. The antigen is not known.

The source of this sequence is a woman in her late teens or twenties with Graves' hyperthyroidism. The gene calls are TRBV12-3 or TRBV12-4 and TRBJ1-1; 10 nucleotides align to TRBD1. Input material: blood. The CDR3 DNA sequence: TGTGCCAGCAGCCTGACAGGGGGCGCGACTGAAGCTTTCTTT. It specifies CASSLTGGATEAFF.